Listed below are T cell receptor beta chains from one sample, sequenced in a study of early stage breast cancer tumors. Profiling relied on immunoSEQ multiplex PCR, and the TCRdb table lists in-frame clones only, not all of them. The table includes about 31,000 clones, roughly four fifths detected once. What was sequenced was breast tumor tissue. The source of these receptors is a person aged 30 to 39 with breast cancer. Each CDR3 is given without its conserved first and last residue. Each record gives: CDR3 protein, D gene, CDR3 length, V gene. The D gene is left open where the match is weak.

ASSADLAGANVLT,NA,13,TRBV2
AWNGLGWTGELF,TRBD2,12,TRBV30
ASSLGTALYGYT,TRBD1,12,TRBV28
ASSGTGVPLNYGYT,TRBD1,14,TRBV5-6
ASSSTEGRETQY,NA,12,TRBV7-2
ASTGQNTEAF,NA,10,TRBV2
ASSFGGGHGHTEAF,NA,14,TRBV11-2
ATTGVNEADTQY,NA,12,TRBV6-5
ASSQDFYNEQF,NA,11,TRBV19
AWSGGHLLETQY,NA,12,TRBV30
ASRGIAATAYEQY,NA,13,TRBV6-5
ASSLWDFSYEQY,NA,12,TRBV13
ASSQVLIGSSPLH,NA,13,TRBV4-1
SVEGSSSRGYT,NA,11,TRBV29-1
ASRGTGGAYEQY,TRBD1,12,TRBV28
ASRRREGPPDTQY,TRBD2,13,TRBV5-4
ASRLAGAYEQY,TRBD2,11,TRBV19
ASSPGGSSYNEQF,TRBD2,13,TRBV6-5
ATLSGQASYGYT,TRBD1,12,TRBV6-5
ASSLQGGAPDTQY,TRBD2,13,TRBV6-4
AWSPRGAKNIQY,NA,12,TRBV30
ASSQVDMGFRTDTQY,NA,15,TRBV4-1
ASTVTGDGYT,TRBD1,10,TRBV28
ASSSSGELF,NA,9,TRBV5-1
ASSSGAVQETQY,NA,12,TRBV6-5
ASTPTTRRSGTEAF,NA,14,TRBV2
ASSSQKSGRATGELF,TRBD2,15,TRBV5-4
ASSIRAIPRGIYEKLF,TRBD1,16,TRBV19
ASSVEWGQGNTGELF,TRBD1,15,TRBV9
ASSTAEGQQVF,NA,11,TRBV7-9
ASSLDVRGGPGYTEAF,NA,16,TRBV5-4
ASSWTDPNHLQETQY,NA,15,TRBV27
ASSFGQSSYEQY,NA,12,TRBV27
ASSPERGADTQY,TRBD2,12,TRBV7-3
ASSLGLANNEQF,TRBD2,12,TRBV11-3